Included here is one T cell receptor (beta chain) sequence, with context. The data stem from a study of blood T cell repertoires in COVID-19. About the study: The United States, Italy and Spain were the sources of the acute and convalescent COVID-19 samples. The cDNA or gDNA used as material had been derived from T cells, B-cell-depleted T cells, or PBMCs.

The V and J ends lost 6 bases and 5 bases, in that order; junction bases with no gene match: 5. Germline V gene lookup returns CDR1 SGHVS and CDR2 FQNEAQ. The CDR3 spans 14 residues. Original processing methods: Amplification of reference gene primers provided the estimated nucleated cell counts. Profiling relied on immunoSEQ multiplex PCR, and the TCRdb table lists in-frame clones only, not all of them. V and J calls and clone size come straight from that table; D and trimming were deduced from the DNA. Found here are over 150,000 clones, approximately 80% of them singletons; the top ten hold around 8.1%.

The V gene is TRBV7-8, the J gene TRBJ1-1; TRBD1 aligns across 11 bases. What was sequenced was peripheral blood. The TCR was taken from a man aged 60-69 years with acute or convalescent COVID-19. The CDR3 nucleotides are TGTGCCAGCAGGGATGGGACAGGGGGAACTGAAGCTTTCTTT. Translation gives CASRDGTGGTEAFF.